The 31 T cell receptor beta chains below come from one sample, sequenced in a study of blood T cell repertoires in COVID-19. The repertoire was sequenced with immunoSEQ multiplex PCR; TCRdb's copy has only in-frame clones and lacks some. The sample shows about 110,000 clones, 55% to 75% of them seen only once. The sequenced sample consisted of peripheral blood. The source is a woman in her thirties or forties with acute or convalescent COVID-19.

This chain links TRBV7-2 with TRBJ2-6; unclear D gene. The germline CDR1 and CDR2 sequences are SGHTA and FQGNSA. There are 15 residues in the CDR3. Trimming pared 5 bases from V and 1 base from J, leaving 9 bases between. This CDR3 is CASSPRVSGANVLTF. The CDR3 nucleotides read TGTGCCAGCAGCCCGAGAGTTTCTGGGGCCAACGTCCTGACTTTC. Full variable domain (outside the CDR3, taken from reference TRBV7-2 and TRBJ2-6): GAGVSQSPSNKVTEKGKDVELRCDPISGHTALYWYRQSLGQGLEFLIYFQGNSAPDKSGLPSDRFSAERTGGSVSTLTIQRTQQEDSAVYLCASSPRVSGANVLTFGAGSRLTVL.

This clone came up a few times. This chain joins TRBV5-1 and TRBJ1-3; the D gene is possibly TRBD1 (6 bases). V lost 4 bases and J lost 3, with 14 bases in between. Germline lookup yields CDR1 SGHRS and CDR2 YFSETQ. The CDR3 is made up of 15 amino acids. CDR3 sequence (DNA): TGCGCCAGCAGCCCTAGAACAGGGTATGGAAACACCATATATTTT. This encodes CASSPRTGYGNTIYF. Combining the CDR3 with reference TRBV5-1 and TRBJ1-3 gives the whole variable domain KAGVTQTPRYLIKTRGQQVTLSCSPISGHRSVSWYQQTPGQGLQFLFEYFSETQRNKGNFPGRFSGRQFSNSRSEMNVSTLELGDSALYLCASSPRTGYGNTIYFGEGSWLTVV.

This chain connects TRBV15 to TRBJ1-1, with TRBD1 matching 7 bases. CDR3 length equals 14 residues. Germline values: CDR1 LNHNV, CDR2 YYDKDF (reference sequence). Losses at the gene ends were 2 bases for V and 8 bases for J; bases not matched to a gene: 8. The CDR3: CATSRPGQAKEAFF. The CDR3 coding sequence is TGTGCCACCAGCAGACCCGGACAGGCTAAAGAAGCTTTCTTT. The whole variable domain, remainder taken from reference TRBV15 and TRBJ1-1, is DAMVIQNPRYQVTQFGKPVTLSCSQTLNHNVMYWYQQKSSQAPKLLFHYYDKDFNNEADTPDNFQSRRPNTSFCFLDIRSPGLGDTAMYLCATSRPGQAKEAFFGQGTRLTVV.

The gene calls are TRBV9 and TRBJ2-2, with TRBD2 matching 9 bases. This CDR3 has 18 amino acids. V was pared by 4 bases and J by 3 bases, with 13 bases of the junction left unmatched. Germline loops: CDR1 SGDLS, CDR2 YYNGEE. As DNA, the CDR3 is TGTGCCAGCAGCCCTAGTGGGTTAGCGGGGGCCTACACCGGGGAGCTGTTTTTT. This sequence encodes CASSPSGLAGAYTGELFF.

The V gene is TRBV3-1 (or the pseudogene TRBV3-2), the J gene TRBJ1-1, with D tentatively TRBD1 (5 bases). CDR1 and CDR2 (germline): LGHDT, YNNKEL (reference sequence). Trimming shortened V by 3 bases and J by 3 bases, and 11 bases separated the two germline ends. The CDR3 sequence is 14 residues long. The CDR3 DNA follows: TGTGCCAGCAGCCAGCCAGGAGGGGACACTGAAGCTTTCTTT. Protein sequence: CASSQPGGDTEAFF.

This clone was found a few times. V usage is TRBV3-1 (or the pseudogene TRBV3-2) and J usage is TRBJ2-1; D is possibly TRBD1 (7 bases). The CDR3 loop spans 15 amino acids. Germline loops: CDR1 LGHDT, CDR2 YNNKEL (reference sequence). Trimming left V 3 bases short and J 5 bases short, with 14 bases between. Here the CDR3 DNA reads TGTGCCAGCAGCCAGCGGGACAGAGGTCACAATGAGCAGTTCTTC. Its translation: CASSQRDRGHNEQFF.

The chain has TRBV4-1 and TRBJ2-2; D is unclear. V lost 1 base and J lost 6, with 15 bases in between. The length of the CDR3 is 16 residues. Germline CDR1 and CDR2: MGHRA and YSYEKL. This CDR3 reads CASSQANLISPGELFF. CDR3 sequence (DNA): TGCGCCAGCAGCCAAGCGAACTTAATTAGTCCCGGGGAGCTGTTTTTT.

This clone was detected a few times. The V gene is TRBV28, the J gene TRBJ1-2, with 8 bases identical to TRBD1. This CDR3 is 15 amino acids long. Losses at the gene ends were 6 bases for V and 4 bases for J; bases not matched to a gene: 10. The germline V gene encodes CDR1 MDHEN and CDR2 SYDVKM. The CDR3 protein is CASSHPTGGGYGYTF. As DNA, the CDR3 is TGTGCCAGCAGCCACCCTACAGGGGGTGGCTATGGCTACACCTTC.

The chain joins TRBV4-2 to TRBJ1-3; the D is unclear. Trimming removed 1 base at V and 0 bases at J, with 7 bases between. This CDR3 comprises 15 residues. Germline-derived CDR1 and CDR2 are LGHNA and YNFKEQ. The CDR3 loop is CASSQGLISGNTIYF. The CDR3 DNA is TGTGCCAGCAGCCAAGGACTGATCTCTGGAAACACCATATATTTT.

This clone was seen once. The V gene is TRBV5-3, the J gene TRBJ2-1, with TRBD2 identical over 10 bases. TRBV5-3 is an open reading frame whose function is uncertain. The V and J ends lost 0 bases and 6 bases, in that order; junction bases with no gene match: 12. The CDR3 sequence is 18 residues long. In DNA form, the CDR3 reads TGTGCCAGAAGCTTGGACCCTGTACTAGCGGGGTGCGGCAATGAGCAGTTCTTC. This translates into CARSLDPVLAGCGNEQFF.

V usage is TRBV24-1 and J usage is TRBJ2-5; TRBD2 might be the D (6 bases). Trimming shortened V by 1 base and J by 5 bases, and 13 bases separated the two germline ends. CDR3 length: 15 amino acids. Germline loops: CDR1 KGHDR, CDR2 SFDVKD. The chain's CDR3 is CATSDFTEGGETQYF. In DNA, the CDR3 is TGTGCCACCAGTGATTTTACTGAGGGAGGCGAGACCCAGTACTTC.

The chain links TRBV5-1 to TRBJ2-1; the D is unclear. This CDR3 region has 14 residues. The V end was cut by 0 bases, the J end by 9 bases, with 13 bases between. CDR1 and CDR2 (germline): SGHRS, YFSETQ. The CDR3: CASSLESHRGEQFF. The CDR3 DNA reads as TGCGCCAGCAGCTTGGAGTCCCACCGCGGTGAGCAGTTCTTC.

The chain is built from TRBV4-2 and TRBJ2-3; possibly TRBD2 for D (6 bases). The germline V and J ends were trimmed by 1 base and 5 bases, with 7 bases remaining between them. The CDR3 runs to 13 residues. The germline gives CDR1 LGHNA, CDR2 YNFKEQ. In DNA, the CDR3 is TGTGCCAGCAGCCAAGCGGGGGTAGATACGCAGTATTTT. Encoded protein: CASSQAGVDTQYF.

This clone showed up just a few times. The V gene is TRBV19, the J gene TRBJ2-7, with D perhaps TRBD1 (6 bases). The V and J ends lost 4 bases and 4 bases respectively, with 11 bases between them. The CDR3 covers 13 residues. CDR1 and CDR2 (germline): LNHDA, SQIVND (reference sequence). CDR3 sequence reads: CASSRGTPYEQYF. The CDR3 coding sequence is TGTGCCAGTAGTAGGGGGACACCATACGAGCAGTACTTC.

This clone was recorded once. The chain has TRBV4-2 and TRBJ2-1, with 10 bases lining up with TRBD2. The CDR3 has 16 residues. The germline V gene encodes CDR1 LGHNA and CDR2 YNFKEQ. V was pared by 0 bases and J by 4 bases, with 3 bases of the junction left unmatched. In DNA form, the CDR3 reads TGTGCCAGCAGCCAAGACGGGACTAGCGTATACAATGAGCAGTTCTTC. Its translation is CASSQDGTSVYNEQFF.

This clone has just a few counts. The chain is built from TRBV6-5 and TRBJ1-6; the D gene is possibly TRBD1 (5 bases). The CDR3 has 14 amino acids. Germline V lookup: CDR1 MNHEY, CDR2 SVGAGI. V was clipped by 6 bases and J by 7 bases, with 13 bases between them. CDR3: CASRAGGSNSPLHF. The CDR3 bases are TGTGCCAGCAGGGCCGGGGGTTCCAATTCACCCCTCCACTTT.

The V gene is TRBV13, the J gene TRBJ1-4; D gene ambiguous. The germline V gene has CDR1 PRHDT and CDR2 FYEKMQ (reference sequence). CDR3 length: 15 amino acids. V lost 3 bases, J lost 0 bases, and 8 bases lay in between. This CDR3 reads CASSLHEATNEKLFF. The CDR3 DNA reads TGTGCCAGCAGCTTGCACGAGGCAACTAATGAAAAACTGTTTTTT.

This rearrangement joins TRBV5-1 to TRBJ1-2; TRBD1 aligns across 9 bases. The J segment lost 1 base and the V segment lost 2 bases, leaving 12 bases of the junction unmatched. The germline V gene has CDR1 SGHRS and CDR2 YFSETQ. This CDR3 comprises 18 residues. The CDR3: CASSFRIGTGISNYGYTF. The CDR3 DNA reads as TGCGCCAGCAGCTTCCGCATAGGGACAGGGATTAGTAACTATGGCTACACCTTC.

This chain joins TRBV10-3 and TRBJ2-3; the match to TRBD1 covers 9 bases. Trimming removed 7 bases from V and 4 bases from J; junction bases left unmatched: 6. CDR3 length: 14 residues. CDR1 ENHRY and CDR2 SYGVKD come from the germline V gene. The CDR3 sequence: CAITGTGKADTQYF. The CDR3 nucleotides are TGTGCCATCACCGGGACAGGGAAGGCAGATACGCAGTATTTT.

The rearrangement links TRBV6-6 to TRBJ2-7, with TRBD2 matching 8 bases. V lost 2 bases to trimming and J lost 0 bases; unmatched junction nucleotides: 3. Germline lookup yields CDR1 MNHNY and CDR2 SVGAGI (reference sequence). CDR3 length equals 15 residues. CDR3 sequence: CASSYAGGFSYEQYF. DNA for the CDR3: TGTGCCAGCAGTTACGCGGGGGGATTCTCCTACGAGCAGTACTTC.

This rearrangement joins TRBV18 to TRBJ1-4, with D unresolved. Trimming cost V 2 bases and J 7 bases, with 5 bases left between them. Per germline, CDR1 KGHSH and CDR2 LQKENI. This CDR3 is 12 amino acids long. The CDR3 coding sequence is TGTGCCAGCTCACCAGGGAGTGAAAAACTGTTTTTT. Translated, it gives CASSPGSEKLFF.

In DNA form, the CDR3 reads TGTGCCAGCAGCCCAAGAGGTCGGGACATAGGCGAGCAGTACTTC. It translates to CASSPRGRDIGEQYF. This chain joins TRBV11-1 and TRBJ2-7; possible D gene TRBD1, 6 bases. The ends were cut back, 5 bases at V and 6 bases at J, with 20 bases in the middle. Germline values: CDR1 SGHAT, CDR2 FQDESV (reference sequence). The CDR3 extends over 15 amino acids.

This chain links TRBV6-1 with TRBJ1-4, with a weak D call TRBD1 (6 bases). Germline V CDR1 and CDR2: MNHNS, SASEGT. This CDR3 contains 14 residues. V shed 1 base and J shed 5 bases, with 8 bases lying between them. The CDR3 spells CASSEGQENEKLFF. CDR3 sequence (DNA): TGTGCCAGCAGTGAAGGACAGGAGAATGAAAAACTGTTTTTT.

This clone has ten or more counts. This chain connects TRBV6-1 to TRBJ2-7, with D perhaps TRBD1 (6 bases). The germline V gene has CDR1 MNHNS and CDR2 SASEGT. V was pared by 2 bases and J by 5 bases, with 13 bases between. This CDR3 has 14 amino acids. The CDR3: CASSEKIGGHEQYF. The CDR3 region has the DNA TGTGCCAGCAGTGAAAAGATTGGGGGCCACGAGCAGTACTTC.

V and J are TRBV6-5 and TRBJ2-7; D not resolved. Germline V CDR1 and CDR2: MNHEY, SVGAGI. The length of the CDR3 is 11 residues. V lost 6 bases and J 11 bases, leaving 14 bases between the germline ends. The CDR3 sequence is CASRYDTLEYF. DNA for the CDR3: TGTGCCAGCAGATACGACACGCTTGAGTACTTC.

This rearrangement joins TRBV5-1 to TRBJ2-3; 7 nucleotides agree with TRBD2. Trimming took 0 bases from V and 2 from J; bases not matched to a gene: 6. This CDR3 spans 16 amino acids. Germline values: CDR1 SGHRS, CDR2 YFSETQ. Written as DNA, the CDR3 is TGCGCCAGCAGCTTGGAGGGCCTAGCGGTCACAGATACGCAGTATTTT. This codes for CASSLEGLAVTDTQYF. Full variable domain (outside the CDR3, taken from reference TRBV5-1 and TRBJ2-3): KAGVTQTPRYLIKTRGQQVTLSCSPISGHRSVSWYQQTPGQGLQFLFEYFSETQRNKGNFPGRFSGRQFSNSRSEMNVSTLELGDSALYLCASSLEGLAVTDTQYFGPGTRLTVL.

The chain is built from TRBV9 and TRBJ2-3, with TRBD2 matching over 11 bases. The V gene end was trimmed by 2 bases and the J gene end by 1 base; junction bases not matched to a gene: 9. Germline V gene sequence: CDR1 SGDLS, CDR2 YYNGEE. The CDR3 has 18 amino acids. CDR3 DNA: TGTGCCAGCAGCGTCGGGATGGGTAGCGGGGGGGGCACAGATACGCAGTATTTT. Its translation is CASSVGMGSGGGTDTQYF. Full variable domain (outside the CDR3, taken from reference TRBV9 and TRBJ2-3): DSGVTQTPKHLITATGQRVTLRCSPRSGDLSVYWYQQSLDQGLQFLIQYYNGEERAKGNILERFSAQQFPDLHSELNLSSLELGDSALYFCASSVGMGSGGGTDTQYFGPGTRLTVL.

The chain combines TRBV4-3 with TRBJ1-2, with 7 positions matching TRBD1. CDR3 length equals 15 residues. The V segment lost 0 bases and the J segment 4 bases; nucleotides outside the gene matches: 5. Per the germline V gene, CDR1 is LGHNA and CDR2 is YSLEER. CDR3 in DNA: TGCGCCAGCAGCCAAGAGCGAGGGGGCGCCTATGGCTACACCTTC. Translation gives CASSQERGGAYGYTF.

This chain links TRBV6-5 with TRBJ2-2; the match to TRBD1 covers 10 bases. The V segment lost 6 bases and the J segment 6 bases; nucleotides outside the gene matches: 4. Looked up from germline, CDR1 is MNHEY and CDR2 is SVGAGI. CDR3 length: 14 residues. CDR3 region: CASRIGQGAGELFF. The CDR3 DNA follows: TGTGCCAGCAGGATAGGACAGGGGGCCGGGGAGCTGTTTTTT.

The chain links TRBV11-3 to TRBJ1-1; D possibly corresponds to TRBD1 (5 bases). V was shortened by 1 base and J by 3 bases, with 15 bases between the two germline ends. Germline V gene data show CDR1 as SGHNT and CDR2 as YENEEA. The CDR3 sequence is 16 residues long. CDR3 nucleotides: TGTGCCAGCAGCTTAGCAGGGAACGGCGGGGACACTGAAGCTTTCTTT. Translation: CASSLAGNGGDTEAFF.

The chain recombines TRBV28 with TRBJ1-2; the match to TRBD1 covers 7 bases. The germline V gene encodes CDR1 MDHEN and CDR2 SYDVKM. V shed 4 bases and J 14 bases; nucleotides not matched to a gene: 13. The CDR3 contains 13 residues. CDR3: CASSSPRQGGLTF. The CDR3 nucleotides are TGTGCCAGCAGTTCCCCCCGACAGGGAGGTCTTACCTTC.